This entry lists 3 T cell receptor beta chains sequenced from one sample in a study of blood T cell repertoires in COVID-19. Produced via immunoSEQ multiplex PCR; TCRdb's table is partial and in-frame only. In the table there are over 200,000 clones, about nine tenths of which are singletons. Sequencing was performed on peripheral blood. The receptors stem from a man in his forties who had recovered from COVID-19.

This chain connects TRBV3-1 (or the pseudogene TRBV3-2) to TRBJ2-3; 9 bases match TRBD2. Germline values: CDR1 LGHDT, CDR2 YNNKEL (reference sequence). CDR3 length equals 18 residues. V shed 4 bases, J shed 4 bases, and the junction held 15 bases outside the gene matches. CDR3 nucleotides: TGTGCCAGCAGCCGAGGACCCGGCGGGGGGGCCCGGCCAGATACGCAGTATTTT. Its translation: CASSRGPGGGARPDTQYF.

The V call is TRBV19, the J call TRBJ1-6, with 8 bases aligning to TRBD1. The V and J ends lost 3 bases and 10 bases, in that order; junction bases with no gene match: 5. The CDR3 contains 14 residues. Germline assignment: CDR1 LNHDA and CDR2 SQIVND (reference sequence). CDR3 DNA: TGTGCCAGTAGTATCGGCAGGGGGCCGTCACCCCTCCACTTT. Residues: CASSIGRGPSPLHF.

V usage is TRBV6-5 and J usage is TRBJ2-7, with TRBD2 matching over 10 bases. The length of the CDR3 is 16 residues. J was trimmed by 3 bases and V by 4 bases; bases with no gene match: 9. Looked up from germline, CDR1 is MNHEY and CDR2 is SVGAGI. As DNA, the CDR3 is TGTGCCAGCAGTTTTAGCGGGGGGCCCCCAATCTACGAGCAGTACTTC. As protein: CASSFSGGPPIYEQYF.